Sequencing of this TCR beta chain was carried out in a study of T cell responses to AZD1222 COVID-19 vaccine. Study as a whole: Analysis merged second doses at about 4 or about 12 weeks. Broader study findings: Repertoires were obtained solely post-peak T cell response. Seropositive AZD1222 recipients at baseline numbered only 6 or 7. A reported finding is that nearly half of spike-specific TCRs target unmutated variant regions.

Profiling relied on immunoSEQ multiplex PCR, and the TCRdb table lists in-frame clones only, not all of them. The sample holds approximately 120,000 clones, approximately 90% seen once. This clone was picked up one time. Its antigen remains unidentified. The junction had 3 bases not matched to a gene; V was cut back by 6 bases and J by 0 bases. This CDR3 comprises 13 residues. Germline CDR1 is SQVTM and CDR2 is ANQGSEA. The starting material was peripheral blood, obtained on day 0 of AZD1222 vaccination. The chain joins TRBV29-1 to TRBJ1-1, with 8 bases identical to TRBD1. The receptor was derived from an adult in good health. The CDR3 protein is CSVRTGLNTEAFF. CDR3 nucleotides: TGCAGCGTGAGGACAGGGCTGAACACTGAAGCTTTCTTT.